The T cell receptor beta chain under discussion was sequenced for a study of identifying expanded T cells in peripheral blood. Here immunoSEQ multiplex PCR was the method, and the copy in TCRdb shows in-frame clones only, minus some. The sample contains around 130,000 clones, 75% to 90% of which appear only once. Germline loops: CDR1 MDHEN, CDR2 SYDVKM. The CDR3 is made up of 15 amino acids. V shed 8 bases and J shed 0 bases, with 14 bases lying between them. The source material was blood. The clonotype was recovered from a person between 18 and 75 years old in good health. The gene calls are TRBV28 and TRBJ1-5; no definite D call. DNA for the CDR3: TGTGCCAGCCGAGTGGAGCGTCATAGCAATCAGCCCCAGCATTTT. It specifies CASRVERHSNQPQHF.